The clone carrying this T cell receptor (beta chain) showed up just once. The record originates from a study of blood T cell repertoires in COVID-19. V was trimmed by 4 bases and J by 6 bases, leaving 8 bases between them. Germline CDR1 is MGHDK and CDR2 is SYGVNS. The CDR3 consists of 12 residues. Clones were read by immunoSEQ multiplex PCR, and TCRdb kept only the in-frame ones, dropping some. The table has 200,000 to 300,000 clones, around 90% seen once. The sequenced material came from peripheral blood. The rearrangement joins TRBV25-1 to TRBJ2-3; D not certain. The sequence came from a middle-aged woman with acute or convalescent COVID-19. Written as DNA, the CDR3 is TGTGCCAGCAGTGTAAACTCTGATACGCAGTATTTT. As protein: CASSVNSDTQYF.